This TCR beta chain appears in the sequencing data of a study of T cells expressing NK-cell markers (dated by TCRdb to the early 2020s). Notes on the research overall: TCR beta-chain repertoires were profiled in sorted CD3+CD56+NKG2C+, CD3+CD56+NKG2C- and CD3+CD56-NKG2C+ T-cell subsets from eight donors. The study sequenced eight donors, all healthy volunteers chosen at random: three men and five women. Illumina HiSeq 2000/2500, MiSeq or NextSeq was used to sequence libraries as 2 x 150 bp reads. Among the eight sequenced donors, only one was HCMV-seronegative, while the other seven were HCMV-seropositive. What the research found in general, with its limitations: Whether the expanded NKG2C-expressing T cell clones were specific for HCMV antigens remained unclear. In a handful of donors, the dominant CD3+CD56+NKG2C+ clonotypes were among the top 10 CD8+ clonotypes and accounted for roughly 1.0-8% of CD8+ T cells. Those dominant clonotypes were again the most abundant among CD3+CD56-NKG2C+ cells in a handful of donors, at roughly 25-65%.

The data were produced on an Illumina HiSeq 2000. The TCR beta cDNA libraries were made using 5'RACE template switching, a step that added both a universal primer site and unique molecular identifiers. cDNA synthesis was primed from the TCR beta constant segment, followed by two successive PCR amplification steps. From the authors' description of their analysis: MIGEC was used to demultiplex reads and group the reads by UMI, and MiTCR was used to assemble and quantify clonotypes. To exclude erroneous sequences, any TCR cDNA sequence not supported by at least two reads was discarded. Downstream repertoire analysis used the tcR package, and clonotypes were matched across fractions by CDR3 nucleotide sequence plus V segment. VDJmatch was used to annotate antigen specificity against VDJdb, with one amino acid substitution allowed in CDR3. Following TCRdb reprocessing, every CDR3 protein sequence forms one entry, and DNA is not provided. TCRdb, not the authors, supplied the V and J calls. The sample has 150,000 to 160,000 distinct CDR3 sequences on record. The top ten clonotypes cover over 35% of the sample.

A word on this clonotype: Its recognized antigen is unknown.

HCMV-specific IgG was detected in serum with a commercial ELISA kit to determine HCMV serostatus. Ficoll density gradient centrifugation was used to isolate peripheral blood mononuclear cells from blood. The sample consisted of blood T cells: a sorted CD56 or NKG2C T cell subset, CD4+ or CD8+ T cells, or bulk PBMC T cells (not recorded which). The origin of this receptor is a woman aged 50 to 60 in good health. Donor details come from another sample of the same person, matched by shared clones.

The CDR3 reads CASSLDTAPNEQFF. Rearrangement joined TRBV11-2 to TRBJ2-1. Reading from cysteine to phenylalanine, the CDR3 counts 14 amino acids. No DNA sequence is on record. CDR1 and CDR2 are drawn from the germline V gene: SGHAT, FQNNGV.